A selection of T cell receptor beta chains follows, all from one sample in a study of CD8 T cells in Susac syndrome. TCRdb processed the immunoSEQ multiplex PCR reads anew with MiXCR; each CDR3 protein has one entry. This sample has about 200,000 distinct CDR3 sequences, with 92% found just once. Sequenced input: CD8+ T cells from PBMCs. Receptors originate from a human donor with multiple sclerosis. Each CDR3 is given with its conserved first and last residue. D genes are given only for firm matches.

d_call	j_call	v_call	cdr3_aa	cdr3_nt
TRBD2	TRBJ2-1	TRBV5-6	CASSSGTSGRKGYNEQFF	TGTGCCAGCAGCTCCGGGACTAGCGGGAGGAAGGGGTACAATGAGCAGTTCTTC
.	TRBJ1-5	TRBV7-3	CASSKRGGNQPQHF	TGTGCCAGCAGCAAGAGGGGAGGCAATCAGCCCCAGCATTTT
TRBD2	TRBJ2-1	TRBV7-8	CASSFLAGIYNEQFF	TGTGCCAGCAGCTTCTTAGCGGGGATTTACAATGAGCAGTTCTTC
TRBD1	TRBJ1-1	TRBV11-3	CASSLNLGQDTEAFF	TGTGCCAGCAGCCTAAACTTAGGACAGGACACTGAAGCTTTCTTT
TRBD2	TRBJ2-5	TRBV20-1	CSARDPFLAGEGETQYF	TGCAGTGCTAGAGATCCCTTCCTAGCGGGAGAGGGAGAGACCCAGTACTTC
TRBD2	TRBJ2-7	TRBV10-3	CAIMGTSGARVQYF	TGTGCCATCATGGGGACTAGCGGGGCCCGGGTGCAGTACTTC
.	TRBJ2-7	TRBV7-9	CASSPGRASSYEQYF	TGTGCCAGCAGCCCCGGACGGGCCAGCTCCTACGAGCAGTACTTC
TRBD1	TRBJ1-1	TRBV27	CASSFLRQGDLTEVFF	TGTGCCAGCAGTTTCCTAAGACAGGGGGACCTCACTGAAGTTTTCTTT
.	TRBJ2-1	TRBV24-1	CATSAGPYNEQFF	TGTGCCACCAGTGCCGGACCCTACAATGAGCAGTTCTTC
TRBD2	TRBJ2-3	TRBV19	CASSSLAGGSDTQYF	TGTGCCAGTAGTAGCCTAGCGGGAGGGTCGGATACGCAGTATTTT
.	TRBJ1-4	TRBV9	CASSVGRGETEKLFF	TGTGCCAGCAGCGTAGGGAGAGGGGAGACGGAAAAACTGTTTTTT
.	TRBJ2-7	TRBV4-3	CASSPRRRDEQYF	TGCGCCAGCAGCCCCCGGAGGAGGGACGAGCAGTACTTC
TRBD2	TRBJ2-7	TRBV9	CASSESGDEVSEQYF	TGTGCCAGCAGCGAGAGCGGGGACGAGGTATCCGAGCAGTACTTC
TRBD2	TRBJ2-1	TRBV5-1	CASSFYGLAGVGYNEQFF	TGCGCCAGCAGCTTCTATGGACTAGCGGGAGTAGGGTACAATGAGCAGTTCTTC
TRBD1	TRBJ1-2	TRBV12-5	CASGSGDSEYGYTF	TGTGCTAGTGGTTCCGGGGACAGCGAGTATGGCTACACCTTC
.	TRBJ1-3	TRBV30	CAWWGRDDLATDSGNTIYF	TGTGCCTGGTGGGGCAGGGACGACCTGGCTACGGACTCTGGAAACACCATATATTTT
TRBD1	TRBJ1-2	TRBV19	CASTPWSGGVYGYTF	TGTGCCAGTACCCCTTGGTCAGGGGGGGTCTATGGCTACACCTTC
.	TRBJ2-3	TRBV5-1	CASSLYGRSTDTQYF	TGCGCCAGCAGCTTGTATGGACGGAGCACAGATACGCAGTATTTT
TRBD1	TRBJ1-1	TRBV5-1	CASSTGTGWNTEAFF	TGCGCCAGCAGCACTGGGACAGGGTGGAACACTGAAGCTTTCTTT
.	TRBJ2-5	TRBV11-2	CASSSFRAQEIQYF	TGTGCCAGCAGCTCGTTTCGGGCCCAAGAGATCCAGTACTTC